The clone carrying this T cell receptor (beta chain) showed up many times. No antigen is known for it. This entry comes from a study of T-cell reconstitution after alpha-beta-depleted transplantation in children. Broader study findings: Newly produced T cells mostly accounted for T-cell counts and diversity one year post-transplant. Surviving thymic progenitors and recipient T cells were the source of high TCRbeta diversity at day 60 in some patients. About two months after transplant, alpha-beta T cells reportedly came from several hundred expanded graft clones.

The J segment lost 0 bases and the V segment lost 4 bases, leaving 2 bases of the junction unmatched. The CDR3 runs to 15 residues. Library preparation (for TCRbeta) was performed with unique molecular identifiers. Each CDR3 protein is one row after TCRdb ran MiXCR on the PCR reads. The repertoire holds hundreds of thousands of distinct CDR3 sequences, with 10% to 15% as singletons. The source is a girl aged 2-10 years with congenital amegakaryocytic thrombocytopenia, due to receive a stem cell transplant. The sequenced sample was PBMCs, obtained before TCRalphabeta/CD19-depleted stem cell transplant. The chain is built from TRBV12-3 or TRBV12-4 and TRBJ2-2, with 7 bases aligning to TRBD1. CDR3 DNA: TGTGCCAGCAGTTCGGGACAGACGAACACCGGGGAGCTGTTTTTT. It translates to CASSSGQTNTGELFF.